A selection of T cell receptor beta chains follows, all from one sample in a study of cytomegalovirus exposure and HLA in healthy donors. The repertoire was sequenced with immunoSEQ multiplex PCR; TCRdb's copy has only in-frame clones and lacks some. In the table there are 100,000 or so clones, 70% to 75% of which are singletons. The sample comprised PBMCs. The receptors were sampled from a man aged 35 to 55 in good health and CMV-seronegative. The CDR3 runs from the conserved cysteine through the conserved F or W. Fields, in order: CDR3 DNA, CDR3 protein, J gene, D gene, clone size, V gene. The D gene is left open where the match is weak. A clone size is listed for some rows: how often the clone was seen (once, few, many), or a class if it is expanded.

CDR3nt: TGTGCCAGCAGTTTGTGGCAGGGAGGGGAGACCCAGTACTTC
CDR3aa: CASSLWQGGETQYF
j_gene: TRBJ2-5
d_gene: TRBD2
abundance: NA
v_gene: TRBV27

CDR3nt: TGTGCCAGCAGTGGAAGGGGTGCAACTAATGAAAAACTGTTTTTT
CDR3aa: CASSGRGATNEKLFF
j_gene: TRBJ1-4
d_gene: NA
abundance: once
v_gene: TRBV28

CDR3nt: TGTGCCAGCTCACCAAGCAGGGGAAATGAAAAACTGTTTTTT
CDR3aa: CASSPSRGNEKLFF
j_gene: TRBJ1-4
d_gene: NA
abundance: NA
v_gene: TRBV18

CDR3nt: TGTGCCAGCAGTCAGACAGGGGTGGGGATCTACACCTTC
CDR3aa: CASSQTGVGIYTF
j_gene: TRBJ1-2
d_gene: TRBD1
abundance: NA
v_gene: TRBV6-5

CDR3nt: TGCAGCGTACCGCGGGGAGGGTACAATGAGCAGTTCTTC
CDR3aa: CSVPRGGYNEQFF
j_gene: TRBJ2-1
d_gene: TRBD2
abundance: NA
v_gene: TRBV29-1

CDR3nt: TGCGCCAGCAGCCGGACAGCCGGTAATGAAAAACTGTTTTTT
CDR3aa: CASSRTAGNEKLFF
j_gene: TRBJ1-4
d_gene: NA
abundance: NA
v_gene: TRBV5-1

CDR3nt: TGTGCCAGCAGCTTAGTCACAGGGGGGGAAACTGAAGCTTTCTTT
CDR3aa: CASSLVTGGETEAFF
j_gene: TRBJ1-1
d_gene: TRBD1
abundance: NA
v_gene: TRBV7-9

CDR3nt: TGTGCCAGCAGTTTAAACCGGGGTGGGGGACTAGCGGGGTCACCGAACACCGGGGAGCTGTTTTTT
CDR3aa: CASSLNRGGGLAGSPNTGELFF
j_gene: TRBJ2-2
d_gene: TRBD2
abundance: NA
v_gene: TRBV28

CDR3nt: TGTGCCAGCAGGACCGGACTGGGACAATGTGAGCAGTTCTTC
CDR3aa: CASRTGLGQCEQFF
j_gene: TRBJ2-1
d_gene: NA
abundance: NA
v_gene: TRBV2

CDR3nt: TGTGCCAGCACCCCAGGTGGGGCCTCCTACGAGCAGTACTTC
CDR3aa: CASTPGGASYEQYF
j_gene: TRBJ2-7
d_gene: NA
abundance: NA
v_gene: TRBV27

CDR3nt: TGTGCCAGTAGTATTAGTACAGGATTGAACACTGAAGCTTTCTTT
CDR3aa: CASSISTGLNTEAFF
j_gene: TRBJ1-1
d_gene: NA
abundance: NA
v_gene: TRBV19

CDR3nt: TGTGCCAGCAGCTTAGGGAGCTCCTACGAGCAGTACTTC
CDR3aa: CASSLGSSYEQYF
j_gene: TRBJ2-7
d_gene: NA
abundance: NA
v_gene: TRBV5-6

CDR3nt: TGTGCCAGCAGCTTAAGACGGGGACTAGCGGGGGAGCAGTTCTTC
CDR3aa: CASSLRRGLAGEQFF
j_gene: TRBJ2-1
d_gene: TRBD2
abundance: few
v_gene: TRBV7-2

CDR3nt: TGTGCCAGCAGCAGAAGCGGAGCGGAGACCCAGTACTTC
CDR3aa: CASSRSGAETQYF
j_gene: TRBJ2-5
d_gene: NA
abundance: NA
v_gene: TRBV7-6

CDR3nt: TGTGCCAGCAGCCTACTGGGAGGGGCCAGCTCCTACGAGCAGTACTTC
CDR3aa: CASSLLGGASSYEQYF
j_gene: TRBJ2-7
d_gene: TRBD2
abundance: NA
v_gene: TRBV7-2

CDR3nt: TGTGCCAGCAGCCTGCGACAGGTCTCCTACGAGCAGTACTTC
CDR3aa: CASSLRQVSYEQYF
j_gene: TRBJ2-7
d_gene: NA
abundance: NA
v_gene: TRBV5-6

CDR3nt: TGTGCCAGCAGCAGCTCCTACGAGCAGTACTTC
CDR3aa: CASSSSYEQYF
j_gene: TRBJ2-7
d_gene: NA
abundance: NA
v_gene: TRBV5-6

CDR3nt: TGCGCCAGCAGCCTACAAACCGGGACAGGGAATGAAAAACTGTTTTTT
CDR3aa: CASSLQTGTGNEKLFF
j_gene: TRBJ1-4
d_gene: TRBD1
abundance: few
v_gene: TRBV4-3

CDR3nt: TGTGCCAGCAGCCACTTACAGGGGACCTTGTCATGGGAGCAGTACTTC
CDR3aa: CASSHLQGTLSWEQYF
j_gene: TRBJ2-7
d_gene: TRBD1
abundance: NA
v_gene: TRBV14

CDR3nt: TGTGCCAGCAGCTTCTCTAGCGGGGGGGCCGGAGATACGCAGTATTTT
CDR3aa: CASSFSSGGAGDTQYF
j_gene: TRBJ2-3
d_gene: TRBD2
abundance: few
v_gene: TRBV11-2

CDR3nt: TGTGCCAGCAGCCCCAGGGACAGGTCAGCGCGCGGGTTCTTC
CDR3aa: CASSPRDRSARGFF
j_gene: TRBJ2-1
d_gene: TRBD1
abundance: NA
v_gene: TRBV7-2

CDR3nt: TGCGCCAGCAGCACGCGGACTAGCCGCGAAGAGACCCAGTACTTC
CDR3aa: CASSTRTSREETQYF
j_gene: TRBJ2-5
d_gene: TRBD2
abundance: NA
v_gene: TRBV5-1

CDR3nt: TGTGCCAGCAGCTTCAAGGGGGATCAGCCCCAGCATTTT
CDR3aa: CASSFKGDQPQHF
j_gene: TRBJ1-5
d_gene: NA
abundance: NA
v_gene: TRBV7-2

CDR3nt: TGTGCCAGCAGACCAGGAAACACTGAAGCTTTCTTT
CDR3aa: CASRPGNTEAFF
j_gene: TRBJ1-1
d_gene: NA
abundance: few
v_gene: TRBV2

CDR3nt: TGTGCCAGCAGCTTAATGAGGGCCGGCAATCAGCCCCAGCATTTT
CDR3aa: CASSLMRAGNQPQHF
j_gene: TRBJ1-5
d_gene: NA
abundance: few
v_gene: TRBV7-2

CDR3nt: TGTGCCATCAGTGAGTCGGCCCTTAACTATGGCTACACCTTC
CDR3aa: CAISESALNYGYTF
j_gene: TRBJ1-2
d_gene: NA
abundance: NA
v_gene: TRBV10-3

CDR3nt: TGTGCCAGCAGCCACGTCCGGACTAGCGGGGGGGCCGAAGAGACCCAGTACTTC
CDR3aa: CASSHVRTSGGAEETQYF
j_gene: TRBJ2-5
d_gene: TRBD2
abundance: NA
v_gene: TRBV4-2

CDR3nt: TGTGCCAGCAGTTTATGGGACAGCCGTTATCCGACCAGCTACACCTTC
CDR3aa: CASSLWDSRYPTSYTF
j_gene: TRBJ1-2
d_gene: NA
abundance: once
v_gene: TRBV28

CDR3nt: TGTGCCAGCAGTCCCACAGGGGTTTGGTACGAGCAGTACTTC
CDR3aa: CASSPTGVWYEQYF
j_gene: TRBJ2-7
d_gene: TRBD1
abundance: NA
v_gene: TRBV27

CDR3nt: TGTGCCTGGAGCGTCATGACAGGGGGCTCTGGCTACACCTTC
CDR3aa: CAWSVMTGGSGYTF
j_gene: TRBJ1-2
d_gene: TRBD1
abundance: NA
v_gene: TRBV30

CDR3nt: TGTGCCAGCAGTCCAGGGACAGGCCGGAATCAGCCCCAGCATTTT
CDR3aa: CASSPGTGRNQPQHF
j_gene: TRBJ1-5
d_gene: TRBD1
abundance: NA
v_gene: TRBV27

CDR3nt: TGCAGCGTTGAAGCTGGGGACAGTAAGACCTACGAGCAGTACTTC
CDR3aa: CSVEAGDSKTYEQYF
j_gene: TRBJ2-7
d_gene: TRBD1
abundance: NA
v_gene: TRBV29-1

CDR3nt: TGTGCCAGCAGTGGACTAGCGGACACCGGGGAGCTGTTTTTT
CDR3aa: CASSGLADTGELFF
j_gene: TRBJ2-2
d_gene: TRBD2
abundance: NA
v_gene: TRBV6-4